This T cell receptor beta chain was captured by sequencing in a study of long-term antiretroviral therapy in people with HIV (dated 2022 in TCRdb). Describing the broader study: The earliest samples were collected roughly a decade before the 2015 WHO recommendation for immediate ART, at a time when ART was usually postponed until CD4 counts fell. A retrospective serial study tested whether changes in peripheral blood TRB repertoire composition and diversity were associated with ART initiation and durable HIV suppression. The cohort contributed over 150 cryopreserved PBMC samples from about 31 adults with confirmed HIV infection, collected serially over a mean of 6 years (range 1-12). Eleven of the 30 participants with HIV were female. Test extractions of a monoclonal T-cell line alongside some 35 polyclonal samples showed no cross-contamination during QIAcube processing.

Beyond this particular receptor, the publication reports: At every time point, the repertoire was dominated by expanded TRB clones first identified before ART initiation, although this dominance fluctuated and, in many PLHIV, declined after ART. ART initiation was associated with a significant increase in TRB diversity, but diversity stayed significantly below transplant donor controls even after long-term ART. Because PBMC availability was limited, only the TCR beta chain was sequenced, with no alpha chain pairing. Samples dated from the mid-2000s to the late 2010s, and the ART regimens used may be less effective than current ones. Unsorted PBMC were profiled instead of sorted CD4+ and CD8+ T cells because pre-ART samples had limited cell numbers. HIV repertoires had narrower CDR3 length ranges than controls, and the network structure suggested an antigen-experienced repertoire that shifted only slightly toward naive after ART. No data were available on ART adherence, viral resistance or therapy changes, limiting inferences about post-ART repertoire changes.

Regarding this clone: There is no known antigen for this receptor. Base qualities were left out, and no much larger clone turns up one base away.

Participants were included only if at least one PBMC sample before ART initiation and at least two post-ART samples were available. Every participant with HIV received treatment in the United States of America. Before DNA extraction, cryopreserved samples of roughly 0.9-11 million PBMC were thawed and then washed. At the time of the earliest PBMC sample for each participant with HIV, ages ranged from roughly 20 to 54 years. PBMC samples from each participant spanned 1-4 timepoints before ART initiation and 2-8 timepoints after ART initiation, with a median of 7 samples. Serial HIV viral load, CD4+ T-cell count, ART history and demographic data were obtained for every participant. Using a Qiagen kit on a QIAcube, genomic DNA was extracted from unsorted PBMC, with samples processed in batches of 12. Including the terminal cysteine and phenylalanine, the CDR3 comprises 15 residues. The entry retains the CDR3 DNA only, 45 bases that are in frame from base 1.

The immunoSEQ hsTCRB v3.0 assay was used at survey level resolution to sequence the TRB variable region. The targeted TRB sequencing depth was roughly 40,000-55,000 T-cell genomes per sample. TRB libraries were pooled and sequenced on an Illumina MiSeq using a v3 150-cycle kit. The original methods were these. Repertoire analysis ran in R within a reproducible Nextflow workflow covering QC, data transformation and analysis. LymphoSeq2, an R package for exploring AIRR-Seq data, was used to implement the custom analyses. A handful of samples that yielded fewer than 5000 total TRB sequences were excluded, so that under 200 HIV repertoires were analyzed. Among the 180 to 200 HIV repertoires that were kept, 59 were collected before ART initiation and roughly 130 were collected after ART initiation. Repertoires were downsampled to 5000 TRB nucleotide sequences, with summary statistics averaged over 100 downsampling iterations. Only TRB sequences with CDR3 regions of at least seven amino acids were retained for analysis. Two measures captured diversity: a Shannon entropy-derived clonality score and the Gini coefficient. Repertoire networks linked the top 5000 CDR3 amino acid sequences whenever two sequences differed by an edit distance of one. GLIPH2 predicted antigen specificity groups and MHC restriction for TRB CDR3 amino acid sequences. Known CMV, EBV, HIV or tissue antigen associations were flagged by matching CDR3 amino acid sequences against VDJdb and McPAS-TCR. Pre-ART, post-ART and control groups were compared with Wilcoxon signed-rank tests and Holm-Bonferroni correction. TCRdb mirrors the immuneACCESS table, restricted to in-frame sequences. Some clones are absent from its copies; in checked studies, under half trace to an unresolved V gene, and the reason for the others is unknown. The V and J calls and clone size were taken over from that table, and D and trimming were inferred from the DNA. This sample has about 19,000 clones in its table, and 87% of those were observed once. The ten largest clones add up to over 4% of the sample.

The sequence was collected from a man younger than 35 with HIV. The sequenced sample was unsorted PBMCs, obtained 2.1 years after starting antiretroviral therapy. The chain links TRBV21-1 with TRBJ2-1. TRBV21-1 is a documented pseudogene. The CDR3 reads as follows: CASSTEGYAYNEQFF. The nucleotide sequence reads TGTGCCAGCAGCACGGAAGGCTACGCCTACAATGAGCAGTTCTTC.